This TCR beta chain was recovered during a study of blood T cell repertoires in COVID-19. For the study at large: The cDNA or gDNA used as material had been derived from T cells, B-cell-depleted T cells, or PBMCs.

Original processing methods: Reference gene primer amplification in the assay estimated nucleated cell counts. The protocol was immunoSEQ multiplex PCR, while the TCRdb copy is restricted to in-frame clones and leaves out a portion. V and J calls and clone size are given by that table; D and trimming were obtained from the DNA. This table has roughly 160,000 clones, over 75% appearing once. The study recruited people aged 18 to 89 years across 20 to 30 US areas. The study assigned cohorts using participant-reported clinical history. CDR1 SQVTM and CDR2 ANQGSEA come from the germline V gene. V lost 6 bases, J lost 5 bases, and 6 bases stayed unmatched. This CDR3 region has 12 residues.

The chain uses TRBV29-1 and TRBJ2-7, with 8 bases matching TRBD1. This receptor was taken from a woman between 40 and 50 years old with acute COVID-19. The sequencing sample was made of PBMCs or T cells enriched from blood (not recorded which). CDR3 sequence (DNA): TGCAGCGTGGCCGACAGGGGCGACGAGCAGTACTTC. It yields the protein CSVADRGDEQYF.